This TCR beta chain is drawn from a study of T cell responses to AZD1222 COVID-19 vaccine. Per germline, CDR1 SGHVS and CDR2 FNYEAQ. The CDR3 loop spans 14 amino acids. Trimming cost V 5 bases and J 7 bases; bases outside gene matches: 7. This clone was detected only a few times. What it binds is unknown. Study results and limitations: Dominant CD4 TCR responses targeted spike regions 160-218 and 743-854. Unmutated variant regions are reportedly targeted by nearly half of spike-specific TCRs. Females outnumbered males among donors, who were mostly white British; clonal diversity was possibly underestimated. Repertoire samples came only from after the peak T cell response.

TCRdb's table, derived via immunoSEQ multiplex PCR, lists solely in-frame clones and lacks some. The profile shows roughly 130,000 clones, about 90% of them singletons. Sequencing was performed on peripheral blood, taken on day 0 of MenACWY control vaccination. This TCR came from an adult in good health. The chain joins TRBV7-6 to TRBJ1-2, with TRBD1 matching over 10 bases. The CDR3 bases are TGTGCCAGCAGCCCTGGACAGGGGGTTTTTGGCTACACCTTC. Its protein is CASSPGQGVFGYTF.